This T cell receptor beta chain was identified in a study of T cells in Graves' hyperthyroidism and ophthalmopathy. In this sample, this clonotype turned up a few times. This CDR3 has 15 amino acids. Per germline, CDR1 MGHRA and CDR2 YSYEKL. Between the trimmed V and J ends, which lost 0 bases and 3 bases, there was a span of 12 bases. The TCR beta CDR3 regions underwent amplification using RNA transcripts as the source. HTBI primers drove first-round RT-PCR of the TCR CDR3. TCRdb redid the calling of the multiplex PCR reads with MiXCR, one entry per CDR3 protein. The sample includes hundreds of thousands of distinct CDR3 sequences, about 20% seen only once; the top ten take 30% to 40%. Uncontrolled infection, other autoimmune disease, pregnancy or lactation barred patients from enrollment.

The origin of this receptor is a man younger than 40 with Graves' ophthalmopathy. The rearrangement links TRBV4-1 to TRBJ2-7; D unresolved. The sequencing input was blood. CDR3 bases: TGCGCCAGCAGCCAAGAGCCGACAAGTTACTACGAGCAGTACTTC. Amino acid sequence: CASSQEPTSYYEQYF.